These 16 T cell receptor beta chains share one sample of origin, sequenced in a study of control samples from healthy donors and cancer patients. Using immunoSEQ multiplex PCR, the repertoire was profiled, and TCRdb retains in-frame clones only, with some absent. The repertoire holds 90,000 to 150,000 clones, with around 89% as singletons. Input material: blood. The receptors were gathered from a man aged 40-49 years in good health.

CDR3 DNA sequence: TGTGCCAGCAGCTACTTGGAGACAGGGGGCAATGAGCAGTTCTTC. Translated, it gives CASSYLETGGNEQFF. The chain joins TRBV25-1 to TRBJ2-1; the match to TRBD1 covers 9 bases. This CDR3 has 15 residues. V was clipped by 6 bases and J by 6 bases; unmatched bases: 9. Germline CDR1 is MGHDK and CDR2 is SYGVNS.

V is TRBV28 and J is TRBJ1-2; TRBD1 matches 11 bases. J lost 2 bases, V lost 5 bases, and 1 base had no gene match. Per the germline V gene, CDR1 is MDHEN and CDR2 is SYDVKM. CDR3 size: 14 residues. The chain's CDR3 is CASSRTGGNYGYTF. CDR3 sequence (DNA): TGTGCCAGCAGTAGGACAGGGGGCAACTATGGCTACACCTTC.

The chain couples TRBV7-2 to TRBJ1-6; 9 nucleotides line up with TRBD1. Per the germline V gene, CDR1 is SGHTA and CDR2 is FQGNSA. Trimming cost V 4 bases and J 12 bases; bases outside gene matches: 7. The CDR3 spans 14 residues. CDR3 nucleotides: TGTGCCAGCAGCTACGGGACAGGGTTCGGACCCCTCCACTTT. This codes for CASSYGTGFGPLHF.

The CDR3 region is CASSAGHTNTEAFF. Here the CDR3 DNA reads TGTGCCAGCAGTGCTGGACACACGAACACTGAAGCTTTCTTT. The chain is built from TRBV25-1 and TRBJ1-1, with D possibly TRBD1 on 5 matching bases. Trimming took off 4 bases at V and 1 base at J, with 10 bases between the two ends. Per the germline V gene, CDR1 is MGHDK and CDR2 is SYGVNS. This CDR3 comprises 14 residues.

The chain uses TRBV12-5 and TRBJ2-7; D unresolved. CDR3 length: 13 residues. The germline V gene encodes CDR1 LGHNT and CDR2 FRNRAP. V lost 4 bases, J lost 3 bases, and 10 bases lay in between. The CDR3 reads CASGSSADYEQYF. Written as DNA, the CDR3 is TGTGCTAGTGGTTCCTCCGCGGACTACGAGCAGTACTTC.

Here the CDR3 DNA reads TGTGCCAGCAGCTTAGGGACTAGCGTTAGCAATGAGCAGTTCTTC. Its translation is CASSLGTSVSNEQFF. This chain links TRBV5-4 with TRBJ2-1, with TRBD2 matching over 10 bases. This CDR3 is built from 15 residues. V gave up 2 bases and J gave up 6 bases; unmatched junction bases: 5. Germline CDR1 is SGHNT and CDR2 is YYREEE (reference sequence).

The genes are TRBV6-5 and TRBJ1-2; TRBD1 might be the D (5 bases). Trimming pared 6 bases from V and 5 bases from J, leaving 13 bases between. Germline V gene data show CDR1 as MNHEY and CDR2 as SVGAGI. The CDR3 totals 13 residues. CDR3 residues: CASRNGAGYGYTF. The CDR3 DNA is TGTGCCAGCAGGAACGGGGCCGGGTATGGCTACACCTTC.

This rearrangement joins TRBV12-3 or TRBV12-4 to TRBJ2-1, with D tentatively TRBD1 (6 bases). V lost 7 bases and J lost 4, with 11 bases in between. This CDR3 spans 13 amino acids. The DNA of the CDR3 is TGTGCCAGCAAAGCGGACAGTTACAATGAGCAGTTCTTC. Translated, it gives CASKADSYNEQFF.

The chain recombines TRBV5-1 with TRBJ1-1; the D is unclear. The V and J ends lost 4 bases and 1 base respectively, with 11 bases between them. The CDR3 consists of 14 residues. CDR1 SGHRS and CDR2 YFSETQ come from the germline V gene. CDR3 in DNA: TGCGCCAGCAGCCGCTCCGGGCAGAACACTGAAGCTTTCTTT. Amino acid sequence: CASSRSGQNTEAFF.

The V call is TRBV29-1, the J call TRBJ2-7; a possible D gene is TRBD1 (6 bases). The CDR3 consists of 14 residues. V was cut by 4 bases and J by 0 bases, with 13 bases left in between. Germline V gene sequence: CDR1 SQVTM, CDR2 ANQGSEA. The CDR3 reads CSVVRDRTSYEQYF. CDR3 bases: TGCAGCGTTGTGCGAGACAGGACCTCCTACGAGCAGTACTTC.

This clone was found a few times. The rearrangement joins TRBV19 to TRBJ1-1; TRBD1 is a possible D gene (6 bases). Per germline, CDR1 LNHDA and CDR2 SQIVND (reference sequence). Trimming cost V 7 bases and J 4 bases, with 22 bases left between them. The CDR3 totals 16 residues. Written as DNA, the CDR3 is TGTGCCAGTATTCCTACGGGGGCCCTCAGCGGCACTGAAGCTTTCTTT. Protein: CASIPTGALSGTEAFF.

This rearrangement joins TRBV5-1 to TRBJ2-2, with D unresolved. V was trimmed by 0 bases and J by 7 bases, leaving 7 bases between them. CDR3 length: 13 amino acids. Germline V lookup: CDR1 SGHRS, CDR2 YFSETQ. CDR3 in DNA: TGCGCCAGCAGCTTGGAGGCTGACGGGGAGCTGTTTTTT. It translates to CASSLEADGELFF.

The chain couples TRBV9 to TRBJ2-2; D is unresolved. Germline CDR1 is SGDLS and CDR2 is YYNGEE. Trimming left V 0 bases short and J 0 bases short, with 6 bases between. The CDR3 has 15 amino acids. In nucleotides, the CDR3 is TGTGCCAGCAGCGTAGGGGGTTCGAACACCGGGGAGCTGTTTTTT. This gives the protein CASSVGGSNTGELFF.

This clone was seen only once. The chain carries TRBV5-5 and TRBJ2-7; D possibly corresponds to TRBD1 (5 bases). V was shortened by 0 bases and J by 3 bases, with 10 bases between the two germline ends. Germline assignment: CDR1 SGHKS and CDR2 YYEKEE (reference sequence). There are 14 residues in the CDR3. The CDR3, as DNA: TGTGCCAGCAGCTTGGAGGCAGGGAACTACGAGCAGTACTTC. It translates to CASSLEAGNYEQYF.

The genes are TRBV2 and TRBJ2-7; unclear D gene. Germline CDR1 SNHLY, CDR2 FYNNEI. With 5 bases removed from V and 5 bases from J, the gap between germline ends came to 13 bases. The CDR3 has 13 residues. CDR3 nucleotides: TGTGCCAGCAGTCTAGGACCGGCGAACGAGCAGTACTTC. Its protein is CASSLGPANEQYF.

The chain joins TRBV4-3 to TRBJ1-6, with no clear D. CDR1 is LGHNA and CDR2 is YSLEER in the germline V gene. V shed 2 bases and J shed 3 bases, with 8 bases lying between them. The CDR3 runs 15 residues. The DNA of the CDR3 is TGCGCCAGCAGCCAACGACATATCTATAATTCACCCCTCCACTTT. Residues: CASSQRHIYNSPLHF.